This T cell receptor (beta chain) was found in a study of T cells after yellow fever vaccination. Deletions cut 10 bases from V and 3 bases from J, with 9 bases between. Per the germline V gene, CDR1 is MNHEY and CDR2 is SVGAGI. This CDR3 has 12 amino acids. TCRdb re-called the 5' RACE reads through MiXCR, storing one row per CDR3 protein. The table lists about 340,000 distinct CDR3 sequences, approximately 4.2% of them singletons. Overall study results and limits: Just a small share of clonotypes turned up in the CD4 compartment as well as the CD8 compartment.

On this clonotype: Its target is not known.

This sequence was found in a man aged 18 to 30 who received the YFV17D yellow fever vaccine. Here the sequenced sample was PBMCs, taken 5 days after the yellow fever booster vaccination. The chain employs TRBV6-5 and TRBJ2-2; D call uncertain. The CDR3 here is CATRYDTGELFF. The DNA of the CDR3 is TGTGCCACCCGATACGACACCGGGGAGCTGTTTTTT.